The T cell receptor beta chain under discussion was sequenced for a study of OX40 agonist ivuxolimab in advanced cancers. The CDR3 covers 12 residues. Germline-derived CDR1 and CDR2 are SNHLY and FYNNEI. V lost 5 bases and J lost 6, with 11 bases in between. This clone was picked up one time. Method: immunoSEQ multiplex PCR; TCRdb's copy keeps in-frame clones and lacks some. Here the sample spans 65,000 to 100,000 clones, 80% to 90% being singletons. The sample in question was CD4+ or CD8+ T cells sorted from blood, obtained in a trial of the OX40 agonist ivuxolimab. The V call is TRBV2, the J call TRBJ2-7; D may be TRBD1 (6 bases). The receptor's source is an adult with an advanced solid tumor such as melanoma, head and neck, liver or kidney cancer. This CDR3 is CASSKTGFEQYF. CDR3 nucleotide sequence: TGTGCCAGCAGTAAAACAGGGTTCGAGCAGTACTTC.